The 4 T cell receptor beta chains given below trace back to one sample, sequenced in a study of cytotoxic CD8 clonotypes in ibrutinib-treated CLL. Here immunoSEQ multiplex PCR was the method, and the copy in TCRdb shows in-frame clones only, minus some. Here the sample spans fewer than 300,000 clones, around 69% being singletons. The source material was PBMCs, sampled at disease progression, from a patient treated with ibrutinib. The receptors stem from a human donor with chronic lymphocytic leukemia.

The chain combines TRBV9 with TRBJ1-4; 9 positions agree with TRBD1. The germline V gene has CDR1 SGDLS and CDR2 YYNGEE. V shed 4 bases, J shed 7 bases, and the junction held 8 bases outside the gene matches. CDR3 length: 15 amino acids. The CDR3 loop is CASSPTGGVGEKLFF. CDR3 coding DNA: TGTGCCAGCAGCCCAACAGGGGGCGTCGGTGAAAAACTGTTTTTT.

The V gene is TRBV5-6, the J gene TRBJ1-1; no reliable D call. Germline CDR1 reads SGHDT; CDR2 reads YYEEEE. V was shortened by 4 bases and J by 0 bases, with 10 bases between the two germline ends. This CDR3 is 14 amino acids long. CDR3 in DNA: TGTGCCAGCAGCCCCGATCGGGTGAACACTGAAGCTTTCTTT. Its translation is CASSPDRVNTEAFF.

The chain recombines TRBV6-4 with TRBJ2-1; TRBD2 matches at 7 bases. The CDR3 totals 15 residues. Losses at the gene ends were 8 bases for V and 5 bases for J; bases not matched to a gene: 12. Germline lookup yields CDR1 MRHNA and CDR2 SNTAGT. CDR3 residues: CASRSFGGSDNEQFF. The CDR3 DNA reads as TGTGCCAGCCGTTCTTTCGGCGGGAGCGACAATGAGCAGTTCTTC.

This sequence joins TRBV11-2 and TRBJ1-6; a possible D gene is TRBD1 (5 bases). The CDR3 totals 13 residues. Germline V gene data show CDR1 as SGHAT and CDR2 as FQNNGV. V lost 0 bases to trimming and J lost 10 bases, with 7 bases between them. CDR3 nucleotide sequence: TGTGCCAGCAGCTTAGATCAGGGATCACCCCTCCACTTT. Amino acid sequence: CASSLDQGSPLHF. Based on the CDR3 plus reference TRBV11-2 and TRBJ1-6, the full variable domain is EAGVAQSPRYKIIEKRQSVAFWCNPISGHATLYWYQQILGQGPKLLIQFQNNGVVDDSQLPKDRFSAERLKGVDSTLKIQPAKLEDSAVYLCASSLDQGSPLHFGNGTRLTVT.